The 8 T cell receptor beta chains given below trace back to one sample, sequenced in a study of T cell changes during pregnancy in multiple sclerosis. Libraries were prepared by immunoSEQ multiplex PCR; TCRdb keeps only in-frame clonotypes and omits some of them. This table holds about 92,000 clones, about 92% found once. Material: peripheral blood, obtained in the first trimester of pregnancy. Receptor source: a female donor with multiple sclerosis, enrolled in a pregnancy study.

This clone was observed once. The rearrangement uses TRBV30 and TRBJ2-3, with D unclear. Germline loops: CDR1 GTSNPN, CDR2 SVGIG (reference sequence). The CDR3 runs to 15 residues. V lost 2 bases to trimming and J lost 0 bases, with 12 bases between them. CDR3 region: CAWSLGARSTDTQYF. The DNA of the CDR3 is TGTGCCTGGAGTCTCGGTGCTCGAAGCACAGATACGCAGTATTTT.

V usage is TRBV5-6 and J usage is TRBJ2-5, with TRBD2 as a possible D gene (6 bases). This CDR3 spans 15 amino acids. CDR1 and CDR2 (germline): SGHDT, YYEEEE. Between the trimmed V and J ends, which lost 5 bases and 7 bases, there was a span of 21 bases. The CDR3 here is CASSPTWGERVTQYF. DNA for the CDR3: TGTGCCAGCAGTCCCACCTGGGGGGAGAGAGTGACCCAGTACTTC.

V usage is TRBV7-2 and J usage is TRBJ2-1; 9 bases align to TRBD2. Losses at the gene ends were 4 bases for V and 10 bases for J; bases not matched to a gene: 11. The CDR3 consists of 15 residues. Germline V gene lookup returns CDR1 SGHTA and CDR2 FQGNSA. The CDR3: CASSSTSGGSGEQFF. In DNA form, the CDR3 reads TGTGCCAGCAGCTCGACTAGCGGTGGGTCAGGGGAGCAGTTCTTC.

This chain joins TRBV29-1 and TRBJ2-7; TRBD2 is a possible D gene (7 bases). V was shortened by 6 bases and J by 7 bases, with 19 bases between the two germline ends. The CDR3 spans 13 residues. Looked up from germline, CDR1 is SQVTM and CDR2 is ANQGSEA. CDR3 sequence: CSVCWTEGGEQYF. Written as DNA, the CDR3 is TGCAGCGTATGCTGGACAGAGGGGGGGGAGCAGTACTTC.

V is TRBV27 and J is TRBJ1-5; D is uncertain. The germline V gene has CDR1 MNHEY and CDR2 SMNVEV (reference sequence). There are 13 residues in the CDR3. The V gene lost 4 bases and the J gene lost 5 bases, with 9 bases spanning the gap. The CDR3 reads CASSWQIDQPQHF. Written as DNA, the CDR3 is TGTGCCAGCAGTTGGCAGATTGATCAGCCCCAGCATTTT.

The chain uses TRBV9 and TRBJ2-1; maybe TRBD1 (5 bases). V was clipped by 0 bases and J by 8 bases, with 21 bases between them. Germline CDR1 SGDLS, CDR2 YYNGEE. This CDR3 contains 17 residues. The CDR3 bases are TGTGCCAGCAGCGTAGACCCGGTGGGGCAGGTTAAAGATGAGCAGTTCTTC. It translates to CASSVDPVGQVKDEQFF.

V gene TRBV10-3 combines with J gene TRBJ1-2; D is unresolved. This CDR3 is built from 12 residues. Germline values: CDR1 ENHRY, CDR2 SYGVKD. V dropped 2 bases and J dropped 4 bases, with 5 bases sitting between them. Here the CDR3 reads CAISEEGYGYTF. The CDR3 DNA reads TGTGCCATCAGTGAGGAGGGCTATGGCTACACCTTC.

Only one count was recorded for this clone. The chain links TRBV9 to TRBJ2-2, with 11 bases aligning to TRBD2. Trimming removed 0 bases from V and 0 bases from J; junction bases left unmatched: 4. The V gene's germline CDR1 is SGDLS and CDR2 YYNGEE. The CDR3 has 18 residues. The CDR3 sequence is CASSVELAGAANTGELFF. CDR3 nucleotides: TGTGCCAGCAGCGTAGAACTAGCGGGAGCCGCGAACACCGGGGAGCTGTTTTTT.